This TCR beta chain appears in the sequencing data of a study of T-cell reconstitution after alpha-beta-depleted transplantation in children. The germline V gene encodes CDR1 SQVTM and CDR2 ANQGSEA. Trimming shortened V by 7 bases and J by 2 bases, and 8 bases separated the two germline ends. This CDR3 has 11 amino acids. Unique molecular identifiers featured in how the TCRbeta library was prepared. MiXCR was run by TCRdb on the PCR reads, yielding one entry per CDR3 protein. The data show nearly 550,000 distinct CDR3 sequences, with roughly 18% seen just once and 2.5% to 4% held by the top ten. This clonotype came up a few times.

The specimen was PBMCs from the stem cell graft donor, collected from the stem cell graft. This clonotype was obtained from a human donor who donated a stem cell graft to a child with acute lymphoblastic leukemia. This rearrangement joins TRBV29-1 to TRBJ1-2; D remains ambiguous. Here the CDR3 DNA reads TGCAGCGCCGGGGTAAACTATGGCTACACCTTC. Translated, it gives CSAGVNYGYTF. Looking up the rest from reference TRBV29-1 and TRBJ1-2 gives the full variable domain: SAVISQKPSRDICQRGTSLTIQCQVDSQVTMMFWYRQQPGQSLTLIATANQGSEATYESGFVIDKFPISRPNLTFSTLTVSNMSPEDSSIYLCSAGVNYGYTFGSGTRLTVV.